A single sample is the source of the 27 T cell receptor beta chains below, sequenced in a study of cytomegalovirus exposure and HLA in healthy donors (TCRdb year 2017). The method behind the library was the immunoSEQ multiplex PCR assay. For the multiplex PCR, a mixture combining 60 forward primers for TCR Vbeta segments and 13 reverse primers for TCR Jbeta segments was used. TCRdb took this table from immuneACCESS and kept in-frame rearrangements with V and J called. Such tables lack part of the clones; where checked against another copy, unresolved V genes explain under half of the gap, and the rest is unexplained. Here the sample has approximately 120,000 clones; over 60% occur a single time. Of the sample, more than 10% is held by the ten largest clones. Sequencing input: PBMCs. Receptors originate from a woman aged 40 to 55 in good health and CMV-seropositive.

The V gene is TRBV7-9, the J gene TRBJ1-2; TRBD1 matches at 12 bases. J was trimmed by 7 bases and V by 0 bases; bases with no gene match: 9. The germline gives CDR1 SEHNR, CDR2 FQNEAQ (reference sequence). CDR3 size: 17 residues. CDR3 DNA: TGTGCCAGCAGCTTAGCAGTTTCGGGACAGGGGGCACTTGGCTACACCTTC. Protein sequence: CASSLAVSGQGALGYTF.

The genes are TRBV27 and TRBJ2-7, with a possible D match to TRBD1 (5 bases). This CDR3 contains 15 residues. Germline-derived CDR1 and CDR2 are MNHEY and SMNVEV (reference sequence). Trimming left V 0 bases short and J 5 bases short, with 14 bases between. This CDR3 reads CASSLSNPGRHEQYF. The CDR3 DNA sequence: TGTGCCAGCAGTTTATCGAATCCAGGGCGGCACGAGCAGTACTTC.

This clone appeared a few times. This chain links TRBV9 with TRBJ1-4; D is undetermined. The CDR3 runs 15 residues. Trimming took off 3 bases at V and 0 bases at J, with 9 bases between the two ends. The V gene's germline CDR1 is SGDLS and CDR2 YYNGEE. As DNA, the CDR3 is TGTGCCAGCAGCGCCGGGGTAACAACTAATGAAAAACTGTTTTTT. This translates into CASSAGVTTNEKLFF.

This clone was observed a single time. J is TRBJ1-5 and V is TRBV5-5, with D perhaps TRBD1 (6 bases). The V end was cut by 4 bases, the J end by 3 bases, with 17 bases between. This CDR3 has 16 amino acids. Per germline, CDR1 SGHKS and CDR2 YYEKEE (reference sequence). This CDR3 reads CASSRDQTGLNQPQHF. The CDR3 DNA reads TGTGCCAGCAGCCGCGATCAGACAGGCCTCAATCAGCCCCAGCATTTT.

The chain carries TRBV5-1 and TRBJ2-7, with TRBD2 as a possible D gene (5 bases). The CDR3 spans 16 residues. Trimming pared 0 bases from V and 0 bases from J, leaving 13 bases between. Germline values: CDR1 SGHRS, CDR2 YFSETQ. In DNA, the CDR3 is TGCGCCAGCAGCTTGGAGGCAGCGGAGAGCTCCTACGAGCAGTACTTC. This codes for CASSLEAAESSYEQYF.

The J gene is TRBJ1-2, the V gene TRBV28, with D tentatively TRBD1 (6 bases). This CDR3 has 14 amino acids. The V end lost 4 bases, the J end lost 2 bases, and 11 bases lay between the germline ends. Germline CDR1 reads MDHEN; CDR2 reads SYDVKM. This CDR3 reads CASSSTGRNYGYTF. The DNA for the CDR3 is TGTGCCAGCAGTTCTACAGGGCGAAACTATGGCTACACCTTC.

A few counts support this clone. This chain uses TRBV19 with TRBJ2-1; TRBD2 matches at 7 bases. Germline V gene data show CDR1 as LNHDA and CDR2 as SQIVND (reference sequence). V trimming: 1 base; J trimming: 7 bases; junction bases outside the gene matches: 4. This CDR3 contains 14 residues. The CDR3 DNA is TGTGCCAGTAGTATAGGCGGGAGTCAAAATGAGCAGTTCTTC. This encodes CASSIGGSQNEQFF.

This chain links TRBV28 with TRBJ2-5, with 8 bases that match TRBD2. Germline V lookup: CDR1 MDHEN, CDR2 SYDVKM. The CDR3 runs to 14 residues. The V gene end was trimmed by 4 bases and the J gene end by 5 bases; junction bases not matched to a gene: 6. The CDR3, as DNA: TGTGCCAGCAGTTCACCGGGGGGGAAGGAGACCCAGTACTTC. Translation gives CASSSPGGKETQYF.

V is TRBV7-9 and J is TRBJ1-2; possible D gene TRBD1, 5 bases. This CDR3 has 13 amino acids. V lost 5 bases and J lost 2, with 9 bases in between. Germline values: CDR1 SEHNR, CDR2 FQNEAQ (reference sequence). Here the CDR3 DNA reads TGTGCCAGCAGCCGGACATCCAACTATGGCTACACCTTC. Protein product: CASSRTSNYGYTF.

For the CDR3, the DNA is TGTGCCAGCAGACTCACAGGGCAAGAGACCCAGTACTTC. Encoded protein: CASRLTGQETQYF. V is TRBV7-9 and J is TRBJ2-5, with D perhaps matching TRBD1 (6 bases). Trimming removed 6 bases from V and 2 bases from J, with 10 bases in between. This CDR3 comprises 13 residues. The germline gives CDR1 SEHNR, CDR2 FQNEAQ (reference sequence).

The chain is built from TRBV28 and TRBJ2-7; a possible D gene is TRBD1 (7 bases). Germline values: CDR1 MDHEN, CDR2 SYDVKM. Trimming took off 3 bases at V and 2 bases at J, with 17 bases between the two ends. The CDR3 covers 16 residues. The CDR3 DNA is TGTGCCAGCAGTTTTAATGGCGGGGACAGACCCTACGAGCAGTACTTC. This encodes CASSFNGGDRPYEQYF.

This clone was counted only a few times. The chain carries TRBV7-9 and TRBJ2-3, with TRBD1 identical over 10 bases. This CDR3 has 16 residues. Germline CDR1 is SEHNR and CDR2 is FQNEAQ (reference sequence). The ends lost 2 bases at V and 7 bases at J; junction bases unmatched: 9. CDR3 bases: TGTGCCAGCAGCTTATCGGGACAGGGGAAGGCGAATACGCAGTATTTT. Translated: CASSLSGQGKANTQYF. Full variable domain (rest looked up from reference TRBV7-9 and TRBJ2-3): DTGVSQNPRHKITKRGQNVTFRCDPISEHNRLYWYRQTLGQGPEFLTYFQNEAQLEKSRLLSDRFSAERPKGSFSTLEIQRTEQGDSAMYLCASSLSGQGKANTQYFGPGTRLTVL.

The gene calls are TRBV29-1 and TRBJ1-1, with D uncertain. The V gene's germline CDR1 is SQVTM and CDR2 ANQGSEA. Trimming took off 0 bases at V and 11 bases at J, with 13 bases between the two ends. The CDR3 totals 12 residues. CDR3 region: CSVEDLSLVAFF. The CDR3 DNA follows: TGCAGCGTTGAAGATCTGTCCCTTGTCGCTTTCTTT.

This sequence joins TRBV28 and TRBJ1-1, with D perhaps TRBD1 (6 bases). The CDR3 contains 14 residues. Trimming cost V 5 bases and J 5 bases, with 15 bases left between them. The germline gives CDR1 MDHEN, CDR2 SYDVKM. The CDR3 DNA reads TGTGCCAGCAGTCCCCTCAGGACAGCGACTGAAGCTTTCTTT. Amino acids: CASSPLRTATEAFF.

CDR3 amino acids: CASSPRRDTQYF. CDR3 sequence (DNA): TGCGCCAGCAGCCCTCGTCGGGATACGCAGTATTTT. The chain links TRBV5-1 to TRBJ2-3; D is unresolved. Per the germline V gene, CDR1 is SGHRS and CDR2 is YFSETQ. This CDR3 comprises 12 residues. V was clipped by 4 bases and J by 6 bases, with 9 bases between them. The full variable domain, completed using reference TRBV5-1 and TRBJ2-3, is KAGVTQTPRYLIKTRGQQVTLSCSPISGHRSVSWYQQTPGQGLQFLFEYFSETQRNKGNFPGRFSGRQFSNSRSEMNVSTLELGDSALYLCASSPRRDTQYFGPGTRLTVL.

This chain uses TRBV6-1 with TRBJ2-3; 9 bases agree with TRBD2. Germline V gene data show CDR1 as MNHNS and CDR2 as SASEGT. The J segment lost 1 base and the V segment lost 2 bases, leaving 7 bases of the junction unmatched. The CDR3 runs to 17 residues. CDR3 region: CASSERGLARGTDTQYF. The CDR3 DNA is TGTGCCAGCAGTGAACGTGGACTAGCGAGGGGCACAGATACGCAGTATTTT.

The chain uses TRBV5-1 and TRBJ2-7; TRBD1 matches 9 bases. Germline V gene data show CDR1 as SGHRS and CDR2 as YFSETQ. The CDR3 consists of 14 residues. Germline trimming cut 5 bases from V and 4 bases from J; bases unmatched to any gene: 7. Here the CDR3 DNA reads TGCGCCAGCAGTCCCGGGACAGGGAGTTACGAGCAGTACTTC. Its translation: CASSPGTGSYEQYF.

The chain couples TRBV27 to TRBJ2-3, with 8 bases identical to TRBD2. The CDR3 contains 14 residues. Germline V gives CDR1 MNHEY, CDR2 SMNVEV (reference sequence). Losses at the gene ends were 6 bases for V and 5 bases for J; bases not matched to a gene: 7. The CDR3 bases are TGTGCCAGCAGAAGGCGGCTAGCGGGAGATACGCAGTATTTT. As protein: CASRRRLAGDTQYF.

A few counts support this clone. This chain uses TRBV30 with TRBJ2-3; D might be TRBD1 (6 bases). Germline CDR1 GTSNPN, CDR2 SVGIG (reference sequence). The CDR3 is 14 residues long. V lost 4 bases and J 2 bases, leaving 13 bases between the germline ends. The CDR3 reads CAWMKGGNTDTQYF. The DNA for the CDR3 is TGTGCCTGGATGAAAGGGGGAAACACAGATACGCAGTATTTT.

The gene calls are TRBV6-5 and TRBJ2-7; D not certain. Germline CDR1 MNHEY, CDR2 SVGAGI. Trimming took off 5 bases at V and 1 base at J, with 6 bases between the two ends. CDR3 size: 12 residues. CDR3 in DNA: TGTGCCAGCAGTCGTCCTTCCTACGAGCAGTACTTC. Its protein is CASSRPSYEQYF.

The rearrangement joins TRBV2 to TRBJ2-7, with a possible D match to TRBD1 (6 bases). Trimming shortened V by 8 bases and J by 1 base, and 12 bases separated the two germline ends. Germline CDR1 reads SNHLY; CDR2 reads FYNNEI. This CDR3 has 13 amino acids. CDR3 sequence (DNA): TGTGCCAGCTTTCAGGGGTCTTCCTACGAGCAGTACTTC. Its protein product is CASFQGSSYEQYF.

The chain is built from TRBV30 and TRBJ2-3; 7 positions agree with TRBD2. The CDR3 loop spans 14 amino acids. CDR1 and CDR2 from the germline V gene are GTSNPN and SVGIG (reference sequence). V shed 4 bases and J 4 bases; nucleotides not matched to a gene: 8. In DNA form, the CDR3 reads TGTGCCTGGATAGGGAGGGGAGAACCAGATACGCAGTATTTT. Translating it yields CAWIGRGEPDTQYF.

The V call is TRBV4-1, the J call TRBJ2-2; 10 bases are a match to TRBD2. The CDR3 contains 15 residues. The germline CDR1 and CDR2 sequences are MGHRA and YSYEKL. Trimming removed 2 bases from V and 7 bases from J; junction bases left unmatched: 4. CDR3 bases: TGCGCCAGCAGCCAAAGCGGGAGGGCCAGCGGGGAGCTGTTTTTT. Encoded protein: CASSQSGRASGELFF.

V usage is TRBV15 and J usage is TRBJ2-3; TRBD2 matches at 9 bases. The CDR3 has 15 residues. Looked up from germline, CDR1 is LNHNV and CDR2 is YYDKDF (reference sequence). V was pared by 9 bases and J by 3 bases, with 10 bases of the junction left unmatched. For the CDR3, the DNA is TGTGCCACAAGGGGGCTAGCGGGAAGGACAGATACGCAGTATTTT. It translates to CATRGLAGRTDTQYF.

The chain couples TRBV18 to TRBJ2-5, with a tentative D call TRBD1 (6 bases). The CDR3 length is 16 residues. CDR1 KGHSH and CDR2 LQKENI come from the germline V gene. V was cut by 3 bases and J by 4 bases, with 18 bases left in between. DNA for the CDR3: TGTGCCAGCTCACCGTCAAGAAGTCGGACAGTAGAGACCCAGTACTTC. Residues: CASSPSRSRTVETQYF.

The V and J genes are TRBV28 and TRBJ1-1; TRBD1 matches 8 bases. V shed 3 bases, J shed 5 bases, and the junction held 5 bases outside the gene matches. The CDR3 consists of 14 residues. The germline V gene has CDR1 MDHEN and CDR2 SYDVKM. CDR3 sequence (DNA): TGTGCCAGCAGTTTTTACACAGGGGGGACTGAAGCTTTCTTT. This gives the protein CASSFYTGGTEAFF.

This clone was seen a few times. The CDR3 sequence is CASSPWGTGTGANEQFF. The CDR3 DNA is TGTGCCAGCAGCCCTTGGGGCACCGGGACTGGGGCCAATGAGCAGTTCTTC. The chain has TRBV4-2 and TRBJ2-1; tentative D call: TRBD2 (6 bases). This CDR3 region has 17 residues. V was pared by 4 bases and J by 6 bases, with 22 bases between. CDR1 is LGHNA and CDR2 is YNFKEQ in the germline V gene.